One sample yielded the 23 T cell receptor beta chains listed below, sequenced in a study of T cells in Graves' hyperthyroidism and ophthalmopathy. RNA transcripts yielded amplified TCR beta CDR3 regions. Carried out on the TCR CDR3, a first-round RT-PCR used the HTBI primer set. TCRdb reprocessed the multiplex PCR reads via MiXCR and lists one record per CDR3 protein. This sample has 450,000 to 650,000 distinct CDR3 sequences; 14% occur once, and the top ten carry approximately 6.4%. Sequenced input: blood. These receptor sequences come from a woman younger than 30 with Graves' ophthalmopathy.

This clonotype came up many times. The V call is TRBV6-2 or TRBV6-3, the J call TRBJ1-1; 7 nucleotides align to TRBD1. The CDR3 runs 16 residues. After removal of 2 bases from V and 1 base from J, the junction contained 7 bases not matched to a gene. Germline CDR1 and CDR2: MNHEY and SVGEGT. CDR3 in DNA: TGTGCCAGCAGTTACGCGATCGACAGGGCGAACACTGAAGCTTTCTTT. Its translation is CASSYAIDRANTEAFF.

In this sample, this clonotype turned up many times. The chain joins TRBV2 to TRBJ2-5, with no clear D. From germline, CDR1 is SNHLY and CDR2 FYNNEI. The CDR3 is 13 residues long. With 3 bases removed from V and 5 bases from J, the gap between germline ends came to 10 bases. DNA for the CDR3: TGTGCCAGCAGTGAGGGCTGGTGGGAGACCCAGTACTTC. It yields the protein CASSEGWWETQYF.

This clonotype was detected only once. As the CDR3 is not closed by the conserved phenylalanine or tryptophan, this likely results from a read error. This chain joins TRBV27 and TRBJ2-7, with 7 bases identical to TRBD2. The CDR3 totals 14 residues. Trimming at V came to 5 bases and at J to 3 bases, leaving 7 bases not matched to a gene. Germline V lookup: CDR1 MNHEY, CDR2 SMNVEV (reference sequence). As DNA, the CDR3 is TGTGCCAGCAGTCGTAGTGCGGGAGTCTACGAGCAGTACCTC. Protein product: CASSRSAGVYEQYL.

The table lists this clonotype with many counts. This chain links TRBV12-5 with TRBJ2-1; D uncertain. Trimming removed 0 bases at V and 8 bases at J, with 5 bases between. The CDR3 length is 12 residues. Germline CDR1 and CDR2: LGHNT and FRNRAP. The CDR3 sequence is CASGLVQHEQFF. As DNA, the CDR3 is TGTGCTAGTGGTTTGGTACAGCATGAGCAGTTCTTC. The entire variable domain, with the rest obtained from reference TRBV12-5 and TRBJ2-1, is as follows: DARVTQTPRHKVTEMGQEVTMRCQPILGHNTVFWYRQTMMQGLELLAYFRNRAPLDDSGMPKDRFSAEMPDATLATLKIQPSEPRDSAVYFCASGLVQHEQFFGPGTRLTVL.

There are many counts of this clonotype. The CDR3 sequence is CASRRQGKGPQHF. In DNA, the CDR3 is TGTGCCAGCAGAAGACAGGGCAAGGGGCCCCAGCATTTT. This chain joins TRBV27 and TRBJ1-5; 7 nucleotides agree with TRBD1. Germline V gene sequence: CDR1 MNHEY, CDR2 SMNVEV (reference sequence). Trimming removed 6 bases from V and 9 bases from J; junction bases left unmatched: 8. The CDR3 is 13 amino acids.

The chain combines TRBV3-1 with TRBJ1-2; tentatively, D is TRBD1 (5 bases). The germline gives CDR1 LGHDT, CDR2 YNNKEL (reference sequence). Trimming removed 4 bases at V and 2 bases at J, with 20 bases between. CDR3 length equals 17 residues. The DNA of the CDR3 is TGTGCCAGCAGCCGAGACCTCTCAGGGTCTTTCAACTATGGCTACACCTTC. Protein sequence: CASSRDLSGSFNYGYTF.

This clonotype showed up just a few times. The rearrangement uses TRBV27 and TRBJ1-2; maybe TRBD1 (6 bases). Germline CDR1 MNHEY, CDR2 SMNVEV (reference sequence). Trimming cost V 2 bases and J 7 bases, with 14 bases left between them. The CDR3 is 14 amino acids. The CDR3, as DNA: TGTGCCAGCAGTTTAATCCGGGACATGGGTGGCTACACCTTC. This translates into CASSLIRDMGGYTF.

A word on this clonotype: This sequence may be a read error, since a much larger clone differs from it by one base. The chain joins TRBV11-3 to TRBJ2-1, with TRBD2 matching over 11 bases. Germline V CDR1 and CDR2: SGHNT, YENEEA. This CDR3 has 18 residues. CDR3 region: CASSLGPGLADSCNEQFF. The DNA of the CDR3 is TGTGCCAGCAGCTTAGGACCGGGACTAGCGGACTCCTGCAATGAGCAGTTCTTC.

The chain carries TRBV9 and TRBJ2-7, with D perhaps being TRBD1 or TRBD2 (5 bases each). The germline V and J ends were trimmed by 3 bases and 0 bases, with 10 bases remaining between them. The length of the CDR3 is 14 residues. Germline loops: CDR1 SGDLS, CDR2 YYNGEE. The DNA for the CDR3 is TGTGCCAGCAGCGAATTGGGGGTCTCCTACGAGCAGTACTTC. It translates to CASSELGVSYEQYF.

This clonotype was seen more than once but under ten times. V gene TRBV5-4 combines with J gene TRBJ2-1; 11 bases map to TRBD2. Germline CDR1 reads SGHNT; CDR2 reads YYREEE (reference sequence). CDR3 length: 14 amino acids. V gave up 2 bases and J gave up 11 bases; unmatched junction bases: 6. CDR3 coding DNA: TGTGCCAGCAGCTTAGGGACTAGCGGCTATAAGCAGTTCTTC. This encodes CASSLGTSGYKQFF.

This clonotype was seen a single time. A much larger clone lies one base from this, so it may be a read error. The conserved phenylalanine or tryptophan is not found at the CDR3 terminus, so this likely reflects a read error. The V call is TRBV7-3, the J call TRBJ2-1; D ambiguous. V was cut by 2 bases and J by 7 bases, with 18 bases left in between. Looked up from germline, CDR1 is SGHTA and CDR2 is FQGTGA. CDR3 size: 16 residues. The CDR3: CASSLVFGVVENEQFS. In DNA, the CDR3 is TGTGCCAGCAGCTTAGTATTTGGGGTGGTCGAGAATGAGCAGTTCTCC.

The chain recombines TRBV18 with TRBJ1-5; the match to TRBD1 covers 9 bases. Germline V gene data show CDR1 as KGHSH and CDR2 as LQKENI. The CDR3 is 16 amino acids. Germline trimming cut 3 bases from V and 7 bases from J; bases unmatched to any gene: 10. The CDR3 bases are TGTGCCAGCTCACCCCCCGGGACAGGGCCAGGGCAGCCCCAGCATTTT. This gives the protein CASSPPGTGPGQPQHF.

This clonotype was observed many times. The rearrangement uses TRBV6-1 and TRBJ2-7; 7 positions agree with TRBD2. The CDR3 spans 16 residues. CDR1 MNHNS and CDR2 SASEGT come from the germline V gene. V lost 3 bases, J lost 7 bases, and 15 bases stayed unmatched. The CDR3 here is CASSDPQSQRELEQYF. CDR3 in DNA: TGTGCCAGCAGTGACCCCCAGAGTCAGCGGGAATTAGAGCAGTACTTC.

There are a few counts of this clonotype. The gene calls are TRBV7-9 and TRBJ2-1; 11 nucleotides agree with TRBD1. V was pared by 11 bases and J by 1 base, with 7 bases of the junction left unmatched. Germline lookup yields CDR1 SEHNR and CDR2 FQNEAQ (reference sequence). The CDR3 has 15 amino acids. The CDR3 protein is CAGGQGAKSYNEQFF. CDR3 nucleotide sequence: TGTGCCGGCGGACAGGGGGCGAAATCCTACAATGAGCAGTTCTTC.

This clonotype was seen many times. V usage is TRBV7-2 and J usage is TRBJ1-1, with D unclear. This CDR3 has 14 residues. Germline CDR1 and CDR2: SGHTA and FQGNSA. V dropped 0 bases and J dropped 6 bases, with 11 bases sitting between them. CDR3 sequence (DNA): TGTGCCAGCAGCTTAGCGCTACCTAGGGCTGAAGCTTTCTTT. It specifies CASSLALPRAEAFF.

This clonotype was counted only a few times. The CDR3 nucleotides are TGTGCCAGCAGTCCGCCGGGACAGGGCACAGATACGCAGTATTTT. This encodes CASSPPGQGTDTQYF. The V gene is TRBV25-1, the J gene TRBJ2-3; TRBD1 aligns across 8 bases. The V gene end was trimmed by 5 bases and the J gene end by 1 base; junction bases not matched to a gene: 5. Germline V gene data show CDR1 as MGHDK and CDR2 as SYGVNS. The CDR3 is 15 residues long.

V gene TRBV14 combines with J gene TRBJ1-1; TRBD1 might be the D (6 bases). Trimming cost V 1 base and J 1 base, with 7 bases left between them. This CDR3 is built from 14 residues. Looked up from germline, CDR1 is SGHDN and CDR2 is FVKESK. In nucleotides, the CDR3 is TGTGCCAGCAGCCAAGTGGGGGCGAACACTGAAGCTTTCTTT. This encodes CASSQVGANTEAFF.

This clonotype was seen repeatedly, ten times or more. The rearrangement uses TRBV7-2 and TRBJ2-5; no clear D. The CDR3 loop spans 15 amino acids. CDR1 is SGHTA, CDR2 FQGNSA, per germline. The V end lost 5 bases, the J end lost 4 bases, and 17 bases lay between the germline ends. CDR3 in amino acids: CASSRSQAPIETQYF. CDR3 DNA: TGTGCCAGCAGCCGATCTCAGGCCCCCATAGAGACCCAGTACTTC.

At least ten counts were recorded for this clonotype. For the CDR3, the DNA is TGTGCCAGCAGCTTAGGGTGGAGAACCGAGGAAGCTTTCTTT. Translation: CASSLGWRTEEAFF. The genes are TRBV11-1 and TRBJ1-1; D is uncertain. The germline V gene encodes CDR1 SGHAT and CDR2 FQDESV (reference sequence). CDR3 length equals 14 residues. Trimming left V 1 base short and J 8 bases short, with 14 bases between.

This clonotype was found many times. The chain recombines TRBV3-1 with TRBJ1-2, with D maybe TRBD1 (6 bases). Germline-derived CDR1 and CDR2 are LGHDT and YNNKEL (reference sequence). The V gene lost 1 base and the J gene lost 7 bases, with 19 bases spanning the gap. The CDR3 runs 16 residues. The CDR3 loop is CASSQGRRGGEVGYTF. CDR3 nucleotide sequence: TGTGCCAGCAGCCAAGGACGCAGGGGTGGGGAAGTTGGCTACACCTTC.

This clonotype showed up many times. The rearrangement links TRBV2 to TRBJ1-6; TRBD1 is a possible D gene (6 bases). Germline V gene data show CDR1 as SNHLY and CDR2 as FYNNEI. V lost 3 bases to trimming and J lost 9 bases, with 12 bases between them. The CDR3 consists of 14 residues. DNA for the CDR3: TGTGCCAGCAGTGACAGGGGCTATGCTTCACCCCTCCACTTT. It yields the protein CASSDRGYASPLHF.

This clonotype was picked up many times. This chain joins TRBV11-2 and TRBJ2-5; 7 bases are a match to TRBD1. The germline CDR1 and CDR2 sequences are SGHAT and FQNNGV. The V and J ends lost 4 bases and 4 bases, in that order; junction bases with no gene match: 12. CDR3 length: 16 amino acids. CDR3 sequence (DNA): TGTGCCAGCAGCTACGGTGTACAGGGGTTTGGAGAGACCCAGTACTTC. This codes for CASSYGVQGFGETQYF.

This clonotype was recorded many times. The V gene is TRBV2, the J gene TRBJ2-1; D gene ambiguous. The CDR3 has 16 amino acids. The V gene lost 4 bases and the J gene lost 2 bases, with 15 bases spanning the gap. Germline CDR1 reads SNHLY; CDR2 reads FYNNEI. CDR3 protein: CASSGLRTAAYNEQFF. The CDR3 DNA sequence: TGTGCCAGCAGTGGGTTACGCACCGCCGCCTACAATGAGCAGTTCTTC.